Detailed here is one TCR beta chain. Its matching antigen is unknown. With 7 bases removed from V and 0 bases from J, the gap between germline ends came to 18 bases. The CDR3 extends over 17 amino acids. Germline V CDR1 and CDR2: KGHSH, LQKENI. The data derive from a study of CD8+ T cells in alopecia areata. Whole-study context: The study gave treated patients oral tofacitinib at 5 to 10 mg twice daily.

RNA, once extracted, was reverse transcribed into cDNA for use as the sequencing template. The method was immunoSEQ multiplex PCR; TCRdb's version includes in-frame clones alone and lacks a portion of them. The sample holds about 200,000 clones; around three fifths are singletons and the top ten take approximately 0.5%. Findings and limits, study-wide: Against the mouse data, patients shared TCRs less clearly, possibly for HLA reasons.

The sequence came from a human donor with alopecia areata. This specimen was CD4+ T cells sorted from blood, taken at week 0. This chain joins TRBV18 and TRBJ2-2; D might be TRBD2 (6 bases). CDR3 sequence: CASYGGAKTSNTGELFF. The CDR3 DNA follows: TGTGCCAGCTACGGAGGGGCAAAAACCTCGAACACCGGGGAGCTGTTTTTT. Variable domain in full (rest from reference TRBV18 and TRBJ2-2): NAGVMQNPRHLVRRRGQEARLRCSPMKGHSHVYWYRQLPEEGLKFMVYLQKENIIDESGMPKERFSAEFPKEGPSILRIQQVVRGDSAAYFCASYGGAKTSNTGELFFGEGSRLTVL.